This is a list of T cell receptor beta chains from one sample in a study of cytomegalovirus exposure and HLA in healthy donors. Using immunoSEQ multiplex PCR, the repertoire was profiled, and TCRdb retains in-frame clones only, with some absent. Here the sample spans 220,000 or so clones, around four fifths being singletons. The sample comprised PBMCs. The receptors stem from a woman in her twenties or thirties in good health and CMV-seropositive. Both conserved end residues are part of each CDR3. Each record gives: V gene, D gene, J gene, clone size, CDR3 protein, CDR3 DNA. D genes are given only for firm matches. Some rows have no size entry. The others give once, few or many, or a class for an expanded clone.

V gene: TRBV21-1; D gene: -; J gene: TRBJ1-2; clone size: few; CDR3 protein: CASTETRDRSNSNYGYTF; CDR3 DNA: TGTGCCAGCACCGAAACGAGGGACAGGAGCAATTCGAACTATGGCTACACCTTC
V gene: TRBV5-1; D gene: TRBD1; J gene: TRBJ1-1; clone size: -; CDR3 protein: CASSLPQGATEAFF; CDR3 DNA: TGCGCCAGCAGCCTACCTCAGGGGGCCACTGAAGCTTTCTTT
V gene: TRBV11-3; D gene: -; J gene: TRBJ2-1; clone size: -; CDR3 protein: CASSLGHEQFF; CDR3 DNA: TGTGCCAGCAGCTTAGGTCATGAGCAGTTCTTC
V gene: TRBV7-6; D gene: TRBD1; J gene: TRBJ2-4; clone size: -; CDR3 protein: CASSLGTGEDKNIQYF; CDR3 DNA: TGTGCCAGCAGCCTAGGCACAGGGGAAGACAAAAACATTCAGTACTTC
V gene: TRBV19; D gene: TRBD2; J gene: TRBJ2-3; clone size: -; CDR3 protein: CASSTRLAGGADTQYF; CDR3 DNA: TGTGCCAGTAGTACCAGACTAGCGGGAGGAGCAGATACGCAGTATTTT
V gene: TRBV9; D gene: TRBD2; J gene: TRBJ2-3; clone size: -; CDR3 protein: CASSPRLAGERDTQYF; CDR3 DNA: TGTGCCAGCAGCCCACGACTAGCGGGAGAGAGAGATACGCAGTATTTT
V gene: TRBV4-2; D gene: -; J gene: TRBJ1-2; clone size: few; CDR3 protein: CASSRLQDYGYTF; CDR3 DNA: TGTGCCAGCAGCCGGCTACAGGACTATGGCTACACCTTC
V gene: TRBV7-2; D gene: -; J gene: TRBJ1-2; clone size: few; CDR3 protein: CASSSGHRANYGYTF; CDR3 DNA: TGTGCCAGCAGCTCGGGACACCGAGCTAACTATGGCTACACCTTC
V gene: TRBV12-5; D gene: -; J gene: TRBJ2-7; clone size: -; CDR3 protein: CASGLSGSRDEQYF; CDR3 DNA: TGTGCTAGTGGTTTGAGCGGGTCTAGAGACGAGCAGTACTTC
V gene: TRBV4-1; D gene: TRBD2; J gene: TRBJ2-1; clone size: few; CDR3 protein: CASSDRLAESYNEQFF; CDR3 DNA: TGCGCCAGCAGCGACAGACTAGCGGAGTCCTACAATGAGCAGTTCTTC
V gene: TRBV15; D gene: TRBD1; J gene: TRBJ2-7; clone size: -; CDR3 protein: CATSRGGQGAYEQYF; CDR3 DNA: TGTGCCACCAGCAGAGGGGGACAGGGGGCCTACGAGCAGTACTTC
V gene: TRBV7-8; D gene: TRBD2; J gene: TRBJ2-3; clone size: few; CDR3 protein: CASSYRTSGFTDTQYF; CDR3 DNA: TGTGCCAGCAGCTACCGGACTAGCGGATTCACAGATACGCAGTATTTT
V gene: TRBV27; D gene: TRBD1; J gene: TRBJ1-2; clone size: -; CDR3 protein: CASGGQGSRGYTF; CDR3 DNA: TGTGCCAGCGGCGGACAGGGAAGCAGGGGCTACACCTTC
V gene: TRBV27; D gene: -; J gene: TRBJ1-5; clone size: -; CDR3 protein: CASSGRGVHQPQHF; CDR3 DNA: TGTGCCAGCAGTGGTAGGGGGGTGCATCAGCCCCAGCATTTT
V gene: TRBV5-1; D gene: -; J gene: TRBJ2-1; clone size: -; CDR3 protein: CAASLSGSYNEQFF; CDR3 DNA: TGCGCCGCCAGCCTGTCAGGGTCCTACAATGAGCAGTTCTTC
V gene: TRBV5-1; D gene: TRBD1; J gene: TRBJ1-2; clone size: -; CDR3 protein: CASRRDSSNYGYTF; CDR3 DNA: TGCGCCAGCAGGCGGGACAGCTCTAACTATGGCTACACCTTC
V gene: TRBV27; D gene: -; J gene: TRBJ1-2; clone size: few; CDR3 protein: CASSSLRVLPGYTF; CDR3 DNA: TGTGCCAGCAGTTCCCTGAGGGTCCTTCCTGGCTACACCTTC
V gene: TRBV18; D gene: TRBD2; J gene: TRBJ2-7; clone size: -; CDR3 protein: CASSPGLADDEQYF; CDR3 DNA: TGTGCCAGCTCACCTGGACTAGCTGATGACGAGCAGTACTTC
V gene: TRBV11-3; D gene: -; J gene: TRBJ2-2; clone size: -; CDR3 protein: CASSRPGSDTGELFF; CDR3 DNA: TGTGCCAGCAGTCGCCCCGGGTCGGATACCGGGGAGCTGTTTTTT
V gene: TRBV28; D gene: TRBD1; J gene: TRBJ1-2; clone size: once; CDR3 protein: CASSLRALYRGKPYGYTF; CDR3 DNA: TGTGCCAGCAGTCTTCGCGCTTTGTACAGGGGGAAACCCTATGGCTACACCTTC
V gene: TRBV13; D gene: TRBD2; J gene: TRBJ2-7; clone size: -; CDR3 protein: CASSHGTSATYEQYF; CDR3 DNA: TGTGCCAGCAGCCACGGGACTAGCGCGACCTACGAGCAGTACTTC
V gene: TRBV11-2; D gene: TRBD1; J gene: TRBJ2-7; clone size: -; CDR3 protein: CASSLASSRGRGSYEQYF; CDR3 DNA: TGTGCCAGCAGCTTAGCGTCGTCCAGGGGGCGAGGGTCCTACGAGCAGTACTTC
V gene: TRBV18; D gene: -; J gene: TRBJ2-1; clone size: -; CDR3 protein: CASSPGSSYNEQFF; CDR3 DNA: TGTGCCAGCTCACCAGGGAGCTCCTACAATGAGCAGTTCTTC
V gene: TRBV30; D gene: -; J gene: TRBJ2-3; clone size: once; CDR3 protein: CAWTHPRLDGGTDTQYF; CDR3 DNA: TGTGCCTGGACCCACCCCCGGCTAGACGGGGGCACAGATACGCAGTATTTT
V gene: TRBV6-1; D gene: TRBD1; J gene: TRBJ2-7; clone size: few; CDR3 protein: CASSELVGTENEQYF; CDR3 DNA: TGTGCCAGCAGTGAATTAGTTGGGACAGAGAACGAGCAGTACTTC
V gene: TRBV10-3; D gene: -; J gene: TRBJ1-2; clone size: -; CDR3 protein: CAISAGLNYGYTF; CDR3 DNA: TGTGCCATCAGTGCCGGCCTTAACTATGGCTACACCTTC
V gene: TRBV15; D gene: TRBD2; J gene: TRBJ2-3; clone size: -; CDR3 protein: CATSRGTSPGVADTQYF; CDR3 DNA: TGTGCCACCAGCAGAGGGACTAGCCCGGGAGTGGCAGATACGCAGTATTTT
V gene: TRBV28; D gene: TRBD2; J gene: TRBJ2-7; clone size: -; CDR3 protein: CASSSNSGRASYEQYF; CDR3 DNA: TGTGCCAGCAGTTCAAATAGCGGGAGGGCGTCCTACGAGCAGTACTTC
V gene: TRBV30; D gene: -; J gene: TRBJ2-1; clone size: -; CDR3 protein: CASRDRYNEQFF; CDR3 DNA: TGTGCCTCCCGGGACCGCTACAATGAGCAGTTCTTC
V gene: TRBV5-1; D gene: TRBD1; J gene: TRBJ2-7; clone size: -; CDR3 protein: CASSLTGGLYEQYF; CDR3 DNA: TGCGCCAGCAGCTTGACAGGGGGTCTCTACGAGCAGTACTTC
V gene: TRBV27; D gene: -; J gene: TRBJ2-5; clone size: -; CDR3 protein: CASSLSYHQRRTQYF; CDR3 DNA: TGTGCCAGCAGTTTATCGTACCACCAAAGGAGAACCCAGTACTTC
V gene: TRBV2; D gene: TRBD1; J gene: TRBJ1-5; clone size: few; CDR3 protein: CASRPGTGSNQPQHF; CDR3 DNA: TGTGCCAGCAGACCCGGGACAGGGAGCAATCAGCCCCAGCATTTT
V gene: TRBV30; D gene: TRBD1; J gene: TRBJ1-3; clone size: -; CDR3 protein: CAWGTGGTRSGNTIYF; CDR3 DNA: TGTGCCTGGGGGACAGGTGGTACTCGCTCTGGAAACACCATATATTTT
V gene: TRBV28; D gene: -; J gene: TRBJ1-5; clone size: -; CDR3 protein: CASSARNQPQHF; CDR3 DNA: TGTGCCAGCAGTGCTAGAAACCAGCCCCAGCATTTT
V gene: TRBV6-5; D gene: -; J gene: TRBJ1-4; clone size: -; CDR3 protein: CASSYSMGATNEKLFF; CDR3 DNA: TGTGCCAGCAGTTACTCGATGGGAGCAACTAATGAAAAACTGTTTTTT
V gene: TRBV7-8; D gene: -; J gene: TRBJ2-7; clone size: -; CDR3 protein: CASSLAAVSLYEQYF; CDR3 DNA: -
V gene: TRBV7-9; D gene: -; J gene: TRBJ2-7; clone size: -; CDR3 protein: CASSLAGSDNEQYF; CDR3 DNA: TGTGCCAGCAGCTTAGCGGGTTCCGACAACGAGCAGTACTTC